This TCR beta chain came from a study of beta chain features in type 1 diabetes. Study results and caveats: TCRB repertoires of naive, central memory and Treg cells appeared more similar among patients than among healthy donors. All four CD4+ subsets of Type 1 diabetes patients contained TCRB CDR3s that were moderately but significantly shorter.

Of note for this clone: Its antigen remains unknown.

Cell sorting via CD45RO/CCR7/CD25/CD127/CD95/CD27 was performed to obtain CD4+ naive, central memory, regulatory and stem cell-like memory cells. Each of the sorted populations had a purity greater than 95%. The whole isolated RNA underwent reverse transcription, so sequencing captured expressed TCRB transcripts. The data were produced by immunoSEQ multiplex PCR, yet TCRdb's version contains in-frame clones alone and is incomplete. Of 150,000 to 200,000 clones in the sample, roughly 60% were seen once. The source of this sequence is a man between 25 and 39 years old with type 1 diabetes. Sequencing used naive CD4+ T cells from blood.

In nucleotides, the CDR3 is TGTGCCAGCAGCGTCCGGGACAGGGGAGAGACCCAGTACTTC. It translates to CASSVRDRGETQYF. The chain carries TRBV7-9 and TRBJ2-5; 10 bases align to TRBD1. Germline lookup yields CDR1 SEHNR and CDR2 FQNEAQ (reference sequence). J gave up 4 bases and V 5 bases, and 4 bases lay outside the gene matches. The CDR3 length is 14 residues.